These T cell receptor beta chains were read from a single sample in a study of cytomegalovirus exposure and HLA in healthy donors. TCRdb's table, derived via immunoSEQ multiplex PCR, lists solely in-frame clones and lacks some. The table records 200,000 to 300,000 clones, 87% of them present only once. Sequencing was carried out using PBMCs. These receptor sequences come from a man aged 18 to 35 in good health and CMV-seronegative. Both conserved end residues are part of each CDR3. A D gene is named only where the DNA matches it firmly. A row's size may be missing; if present it is once, few, many or a size class.

abundance	v_gene	d_gene	j_gene	CDR3aa	CDR3nt
few	TRBV9	NA	TRBJ1-2	CASSVDGRGGYTF	TGTGCCAGCAGCGTAGATGGCAGGGGTGGCTACACCTTC
NA	TRBV19	NA	TRBJ2-7	CASSIQLQEYEQYF	TGTGCCAGTAGTATCCAATTACAGGAATACGAGCAGTACTTC
NA	TRBV28	TRBD1	TRBJ1-5	CAGKTGGSNQPQHF	TGTGCCGGAAAGACAGGGGGTAGCAATCAGCCCCAGCATTTT
once	TRBV11-3	TRBD1	TRBJ2-1	CASSYKTGREYEQFF	TGTGCCAGCAGCTACAAGACAGGGAGAGAATATGAGCAGTTCTTC
NA	TRBV7-3	TRBD2	TRBJ2-1	CASSRLGASRETPRGEQFF	TGTGCCAGCAGCCGCTTAGGGGCTTCGCGGGAGACACCCCGGGGTGAGCAGTTCTTC
NA	TRBV4-1	TRBD1	TRBJ1-3	CASSQRDRGNTIYF	TGCGCCAGCAGCCAACGGGACAGAGGAAACACCATATATTTT
NA	TRBV5-1	TRBD2	TRBJ2-1	CASSLWTSGPNEQFF	TGCGCCAGCAGCCTCTGGACTAGCGGACCCAATGAGCAGTTCTTC
NA	TRBV7-9	TRBD1	TRBJ1-2	CASSLDTGVFGGYTF	TGTGCCAGCAGCTTAGATACAGGGGTGTTTGGAGGCTACACCTTC
few	TRBV7-8	TRBD2	TRBJ2-7	CASSLSGGEQYF	TGTGCCAGCAGCTTATCGGGGGGAGAGCAGTACTTC
NA	TRBV6-6	NA	TRBJ1-5	CASSRQTSNQPQHF	TGTGCCAGCAGTCGACAAACTAGCAATCAGCCCCAGCATTTT
NA	TRBV28	NA	TRBJ2-2	CASSLPGPGAGELFF	TGTGCCAGCAGTCTTCCGGGTCCCGGGGCCGGGGAGCTGTTTTTT
NA	TRBV7-9	TRBD1	TRBJ2-2	CASSPGQGVRELFF	TGTGCCAGCAGCCCCGGACAGGGAGTGAGGGAGCTGTTTTTT
NA	TRBV4-1	TRBD1	TRBJ1-4	CASSPGTGAEKLFF	TGCGCCAGCAGCCCAGGGACAGGGGCGGAAAAACTGTTTTTT
NA	TRBV5-6	NA	TRBJ2-1	CASSLRTGREGPYNEQFF	TGTGCCAGCAGCTTACGAACGGGGCGGGAAGGCCCCTACAATGAGCAGTTCTTC
NA	TRBV5-1	NA	TRBJ2-5	CASSLGPDQETQYF	TGCGCCAGCAGCTTGGGTCCGGACCAAGAGACCCAGTACTTC
few	TRBV29-1	NA	TRBJ1-5	CSVQDSSNQPQHF	TGCAGCGTCCAGGACAGTAGCAATCAGCCCCAGCATTTT
NA	TRBV5-4	NA	TRBJ2-7	CASSRAFSYEQYF	TGTGCCAGCAGCAGAGCCTTCTCCTACGAGCAGTACTTC
NA	TRBV9	NA	TRBJ2-7	CASSVGVSPYEQYF	TGTGCCAGCAGCGTAGGTGTCAGTCCCTACGAGCAGTACTTC